The clone carrying this TCR beta chain was seen only a few times. As yet, its antigen is unknown. This sample is part of a study of blood T cells in healthy people across ages. Findings of the study overall: TCR beta diversity per million T cells fell roughly linearly with age.

Roughly 10 milliliters of peripheral blood were drawn from each donor. A second PCR, run for roughly 7 to 12 cycles, used a sample-barcoded 5' primer plus a J-beta primer mix. Every cDNA was tagged by a template-switch adaptor with 12 random nucleotides. TCRdb reprocessed the 5' RACE reads via MiXCR and lists one record per CDR3 protein. Altogether over 1,500,000 distinct CDR3 sequences are present, roughly 50% being singletons, with the ten largest covering more than 2%. The CDR3 is 16 residues long. Germline V gene lookup returns CDR1 LGHNA and CDR2 YSLEER. Trimming pared 0 bases from V and 4 bases from J, leaving 16 bases between.

This sequence joins TRBV4-3 and TRBJ2-7, with D possibly being TRBD2 (5 bases). The receptor comes from a woman in her thirties or forties in good health. The material sequenced was blood. This CDR3 is CASSQDREMGFYEQYF. The CDR3, as DNA: TGCGCCAGCAGCCAAGATCGGGAAATGGGGTTTTACGAGCAGTACTTC.